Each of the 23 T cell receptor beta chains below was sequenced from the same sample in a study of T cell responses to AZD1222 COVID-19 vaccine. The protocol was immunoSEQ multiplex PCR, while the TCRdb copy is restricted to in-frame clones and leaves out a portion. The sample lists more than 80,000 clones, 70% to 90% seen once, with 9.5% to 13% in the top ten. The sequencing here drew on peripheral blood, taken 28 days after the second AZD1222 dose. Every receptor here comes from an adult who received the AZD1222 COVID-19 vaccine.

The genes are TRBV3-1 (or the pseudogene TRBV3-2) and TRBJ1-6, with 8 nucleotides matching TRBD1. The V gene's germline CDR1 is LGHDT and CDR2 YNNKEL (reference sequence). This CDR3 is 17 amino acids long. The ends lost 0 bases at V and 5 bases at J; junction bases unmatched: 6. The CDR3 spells CASSQDRTGLDNSPLHF. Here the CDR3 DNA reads TGTGCCAGCAGCCAAGATCGGACAGGGTTGGATAATTCACCCCTCCACTTT.

This CDR3 reads CASSLHDRSEQFF. Here the CDR3 DNA reads TGTGCCAGCAGCCTCCACGACCGGTCGGAGCAGTTCTTC. The chain recombines TRBV14 with TRBJ2-1; D call uncertain. V was shortened by 4 bases and J by 10 bases, with 14 bases between the two germline ends. CDR3 size: 13 residues. CDR1 and CDR2 from the germline V gene are SGHDN and FVKESK.

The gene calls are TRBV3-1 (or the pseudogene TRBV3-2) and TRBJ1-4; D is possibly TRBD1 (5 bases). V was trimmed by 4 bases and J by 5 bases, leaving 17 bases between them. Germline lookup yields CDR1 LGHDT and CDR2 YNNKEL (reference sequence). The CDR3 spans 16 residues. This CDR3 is CASSLRQSGENEKLFF. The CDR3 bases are TGTGCCAGCAGCCTTAGGCAATCGGGGGAAAATGAAAAACTGTTTTTT.

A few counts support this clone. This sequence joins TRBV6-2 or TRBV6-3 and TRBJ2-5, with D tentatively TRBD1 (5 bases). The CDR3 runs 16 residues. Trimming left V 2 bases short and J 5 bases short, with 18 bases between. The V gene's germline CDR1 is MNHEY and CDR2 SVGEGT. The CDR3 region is CASSYDSAEIGETQYF. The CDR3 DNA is TGTGCCAGCAGTTACGACAGCGCCGAAATTGGGGAGACCCAGTACTTC.

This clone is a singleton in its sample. The DNA of the CDR3 is TGTGCCAGCAGCCCCGGGGACAGGGTGGCCACTGAAGCTTTCTTT. This sequence encodes CASSPGDRVATEAFF. The rearrangement uses TRBV9 and TRBJ1-1; 9 positions agree with TRBD1. CDR1 SGDLS and CDR2 YYNGEE come from the germline V gene. V was pared by 4 bases and J by 4 bases, with 8 bases of the junction left unmatched. The CDR3 extends over 15 amino acids.

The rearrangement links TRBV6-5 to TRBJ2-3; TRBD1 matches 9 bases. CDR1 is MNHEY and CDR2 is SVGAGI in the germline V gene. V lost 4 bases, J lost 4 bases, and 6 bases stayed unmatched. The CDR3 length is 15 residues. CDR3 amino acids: CASSSSDRGSDTQYF. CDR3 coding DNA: TGTGCCAGCAGTTCCTCGGACAGGGGTTCAGATACGCAGTATTTT.

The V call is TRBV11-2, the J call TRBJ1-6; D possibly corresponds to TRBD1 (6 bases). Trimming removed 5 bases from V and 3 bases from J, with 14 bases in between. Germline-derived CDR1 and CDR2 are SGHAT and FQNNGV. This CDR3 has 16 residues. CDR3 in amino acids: CASSPTAGHYNSPLHF. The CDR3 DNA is TGTGCCAGCAGCCCAACCGCGGGACACTATAATTCACCCCTCCACTTT.

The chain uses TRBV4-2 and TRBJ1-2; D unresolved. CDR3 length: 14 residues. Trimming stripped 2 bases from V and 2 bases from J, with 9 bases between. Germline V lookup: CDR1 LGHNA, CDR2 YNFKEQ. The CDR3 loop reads CASSQRTANYGYTF. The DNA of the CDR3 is TGTGCCAGCAGCCAACGAACAGCCAACTATGGCTACACCTTC.

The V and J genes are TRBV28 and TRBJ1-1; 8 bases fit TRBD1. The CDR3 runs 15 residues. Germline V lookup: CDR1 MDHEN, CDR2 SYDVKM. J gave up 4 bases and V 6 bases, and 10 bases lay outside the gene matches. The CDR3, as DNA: TGTGCCAGCAGCCGATTAGGACAGGGTAGCACTGAAGCTTTCTTT. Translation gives CASSRLGQGSTEAFF.

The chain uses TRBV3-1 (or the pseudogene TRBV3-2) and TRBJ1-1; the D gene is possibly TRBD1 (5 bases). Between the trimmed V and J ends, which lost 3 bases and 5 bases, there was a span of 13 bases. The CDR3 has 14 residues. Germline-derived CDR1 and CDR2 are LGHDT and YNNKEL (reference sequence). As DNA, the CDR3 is TGTGCCAGCAGCCAGGGGGTTCTGGGGACTGAAGCTTTCTTT. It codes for CASSQGVLGTEAFF.

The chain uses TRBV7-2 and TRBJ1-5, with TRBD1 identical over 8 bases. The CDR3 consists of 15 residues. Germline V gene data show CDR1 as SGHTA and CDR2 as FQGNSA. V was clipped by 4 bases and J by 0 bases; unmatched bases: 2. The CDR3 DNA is TGTGCCAGCAGCTCCGGACAGGGTAGCAATCAGCCCCAGCATTTT. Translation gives CASSSGQGSNQPQHF.

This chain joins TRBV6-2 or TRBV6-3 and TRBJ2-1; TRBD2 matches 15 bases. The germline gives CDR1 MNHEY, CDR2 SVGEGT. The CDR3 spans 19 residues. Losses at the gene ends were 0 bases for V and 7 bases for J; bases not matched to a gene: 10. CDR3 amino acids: CASSYSPGLAGGVLNEQFF. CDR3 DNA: TGTGCCAGCAGTTACTCCCCCGGACTAGCGGGAGGGGTTTTGAATGAGCAGTTCTTC.

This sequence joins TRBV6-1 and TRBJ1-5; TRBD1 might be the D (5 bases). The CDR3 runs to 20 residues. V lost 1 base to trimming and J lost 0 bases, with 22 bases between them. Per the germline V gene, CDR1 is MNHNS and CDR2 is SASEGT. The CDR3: CASSEDIKFKGSVSNQPQHF. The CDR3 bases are TGTGCCAGCAGTGAAGACATTAAGTTCAAGGGGTCGGTTAGCAATCAGCCCCAGCATTTT.

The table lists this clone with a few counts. In nucleotides, the CDR3 is TGTGCCAGCAGCCCCGACCGCGGGGCTCTCACAGATACGCAGTATTTT. This encodes CASSPDRGALTDTQYF. V and J are TRBV5-4 and TRBJ2-3; tentatively, D is TRBD2 (6 bases). The germline V gene encodes CDR1 SGHNT and CDR2 YYREEE (reference sequence). The CDR3 sequence is 16 residues long. Between the trimmed V and J ends, which lost 4 bases and 2 bases, there was a span of 17 bases.

The CDR3 loop is CASSPGTGGWETQYF. The CDR3 DNA sequence: TGTGCCAGCTCTCCCGGGACAGGGGGCTGGGAGACCCAGTACTTC. The chain is built from TRBV28 and TRBJ2-5; 12 nucleotides match TRBD1. V dropped 8 bases and J dropped 5; count of bases not matched to a gene: 9. The length of the CDR3 is 15 residues. CDR1 and CDR2 (germline): MDHEN, SYDVKM.

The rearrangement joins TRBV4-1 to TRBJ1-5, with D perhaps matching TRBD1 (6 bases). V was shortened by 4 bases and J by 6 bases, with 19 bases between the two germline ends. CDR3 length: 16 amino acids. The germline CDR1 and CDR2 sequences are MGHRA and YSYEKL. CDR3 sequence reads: CASSPETGMVAQPQHF. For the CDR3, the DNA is TGCGCCAGCAGCCCTGAAACAGGGATGGTTGCTCAGCCCCAGCATTTT.

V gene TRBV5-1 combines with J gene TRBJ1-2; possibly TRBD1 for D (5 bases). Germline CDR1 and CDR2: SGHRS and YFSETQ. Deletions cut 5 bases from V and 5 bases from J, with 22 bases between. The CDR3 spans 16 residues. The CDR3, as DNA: TGCGCCAGCAGATCGGGGGTGGGTCAAGGAGGATATGGCTACACCTTC. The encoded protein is CASRSGVGQGGYGYTF.

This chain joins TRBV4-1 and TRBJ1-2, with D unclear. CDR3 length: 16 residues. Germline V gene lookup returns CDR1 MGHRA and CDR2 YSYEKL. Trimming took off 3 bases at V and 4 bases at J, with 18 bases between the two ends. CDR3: CASSQAPGDRTYGYTF. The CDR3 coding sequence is TGCGCCAGCAGCCAGGCTCCTGGGGATCGTACCTATGGCTACACCTTC.

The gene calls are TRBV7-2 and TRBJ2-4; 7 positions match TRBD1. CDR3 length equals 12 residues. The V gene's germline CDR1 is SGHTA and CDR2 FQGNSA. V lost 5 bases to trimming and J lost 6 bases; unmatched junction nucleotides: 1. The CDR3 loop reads CASSDRVNIQYF. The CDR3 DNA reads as TGTGCCAGCAGCGACAGGGTAAACATTCAGTACTTC.

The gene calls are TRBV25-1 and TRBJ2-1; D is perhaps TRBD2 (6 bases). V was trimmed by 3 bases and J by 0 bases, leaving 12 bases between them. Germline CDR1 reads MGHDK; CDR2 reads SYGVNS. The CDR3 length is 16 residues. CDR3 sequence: CASSDKPGSSYNEQFF. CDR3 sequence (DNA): TGTGCCAGCAGTGATAAACCCGGGAGCTCCTACAATGAGCAGTTCTTC.

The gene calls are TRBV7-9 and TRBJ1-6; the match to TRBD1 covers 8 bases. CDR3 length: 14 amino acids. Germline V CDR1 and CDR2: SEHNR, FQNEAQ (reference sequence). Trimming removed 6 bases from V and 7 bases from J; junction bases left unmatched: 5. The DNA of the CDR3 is TGTGCCAGCAGGGCCGGGACAGGAAATTCACCCCTCCACTTT. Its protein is CASRAGTGNSPLHF.

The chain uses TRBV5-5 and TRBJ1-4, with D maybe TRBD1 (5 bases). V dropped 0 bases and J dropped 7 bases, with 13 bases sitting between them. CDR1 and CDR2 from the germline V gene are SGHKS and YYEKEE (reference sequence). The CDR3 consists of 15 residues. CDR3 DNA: TGTGCCAGCAGCTTGGATGCGGGCACAGGTGAAAAACTGTTTTTT. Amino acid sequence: CASSLDAGTGEKLFF. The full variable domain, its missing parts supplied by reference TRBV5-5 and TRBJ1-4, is DAGVTQSPTHLIKTRGQQVTLRCSPISGHKSVSWYQQVLGQGPQFIFQYYEKEERGRGNFPDRFSARQFPNYSSELNVNALLLGDSALYLCASSLDAGTGEKLFFGSGTQLSVL.

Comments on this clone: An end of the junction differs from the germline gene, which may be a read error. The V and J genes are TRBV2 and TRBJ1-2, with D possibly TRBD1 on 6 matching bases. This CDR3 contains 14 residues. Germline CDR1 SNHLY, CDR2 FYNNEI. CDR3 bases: TGTGCCAGCAGGGAAGGACAGTTGGGCTATGGCTACACCTTC. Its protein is CASREGQLGYGYTF.